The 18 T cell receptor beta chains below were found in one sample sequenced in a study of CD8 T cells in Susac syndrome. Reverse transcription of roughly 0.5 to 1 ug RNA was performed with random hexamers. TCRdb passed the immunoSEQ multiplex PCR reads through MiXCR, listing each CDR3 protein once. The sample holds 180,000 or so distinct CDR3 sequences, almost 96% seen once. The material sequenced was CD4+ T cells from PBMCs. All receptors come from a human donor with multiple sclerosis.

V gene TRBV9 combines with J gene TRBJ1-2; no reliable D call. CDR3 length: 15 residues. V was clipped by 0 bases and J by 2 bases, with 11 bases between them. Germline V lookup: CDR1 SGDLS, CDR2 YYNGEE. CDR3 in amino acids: CASSVAGHGNYGYTF. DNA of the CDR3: TGTGCCAGCAGCGTAGCCGGCCATGGGAACTATGGCTACACCTTC.

The CDR3 nucleotides read TGCAGTGCTAGATTCCCCAGGGGGATAAACTATGGCTACACCTTC. Protein product: CSARFPRGINYGYTF. V gene TRBV20-1 combines with J gene TRBJ1-2; 7 bases match TRBD1. V lost 2 bases and J lost 2; bases outside the gene matches: 8. CDR1 is DFQATT and CDR2 is SNEGSKA in the germline V gene (reference sequence). This CDR3 is built from 15 residues.

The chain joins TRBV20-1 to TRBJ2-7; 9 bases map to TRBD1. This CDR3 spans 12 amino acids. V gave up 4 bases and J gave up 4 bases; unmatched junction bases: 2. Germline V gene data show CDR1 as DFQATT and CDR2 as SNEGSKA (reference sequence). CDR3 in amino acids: CSAKDRGYEQYF. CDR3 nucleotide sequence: TGCAGTGCTAAGGACAGGGGATACGAGCAGTACTTC.

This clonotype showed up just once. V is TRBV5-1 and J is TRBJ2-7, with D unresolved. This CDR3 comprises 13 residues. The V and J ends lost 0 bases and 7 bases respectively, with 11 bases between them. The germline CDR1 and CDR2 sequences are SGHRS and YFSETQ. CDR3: CASSLGPVGEQYF. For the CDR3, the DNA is TGCGCCAGCAGCTTGGGACCGGTAGGGGAGCAGTACTTC.

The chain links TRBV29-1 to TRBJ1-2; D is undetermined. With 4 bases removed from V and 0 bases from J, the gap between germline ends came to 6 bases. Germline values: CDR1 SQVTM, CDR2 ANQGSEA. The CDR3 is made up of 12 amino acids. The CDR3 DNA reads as TGCAGCGTTGTAGTCCCTAACTATGGCTACACCTTC. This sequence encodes CSVVVPNYGYTF.

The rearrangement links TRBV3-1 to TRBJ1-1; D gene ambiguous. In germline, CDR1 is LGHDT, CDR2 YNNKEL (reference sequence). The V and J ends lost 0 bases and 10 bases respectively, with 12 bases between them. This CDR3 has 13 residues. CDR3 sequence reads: CASSQDYEGLAFF. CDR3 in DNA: TGTGCCAGCAGCCAAGATTATGAGGGATTAGCTTTCTTT.

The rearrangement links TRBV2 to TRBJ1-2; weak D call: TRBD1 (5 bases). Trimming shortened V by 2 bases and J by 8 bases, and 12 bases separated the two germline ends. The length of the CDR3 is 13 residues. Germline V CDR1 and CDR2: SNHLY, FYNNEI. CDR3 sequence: CASSESQAGGYTF. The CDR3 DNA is TGTGCCAGCAGTGAATCCCAGGCAGGGGGCTACACCTTC.

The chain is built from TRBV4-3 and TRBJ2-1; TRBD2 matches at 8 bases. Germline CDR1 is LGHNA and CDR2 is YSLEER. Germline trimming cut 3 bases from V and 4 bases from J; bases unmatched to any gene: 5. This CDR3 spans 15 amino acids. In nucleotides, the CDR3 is TGCGCCAGCAGCCACGCCAGCGGGGGTTACAATGAGCAGTTCTTC. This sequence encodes CASSHASGGYNEQFF.

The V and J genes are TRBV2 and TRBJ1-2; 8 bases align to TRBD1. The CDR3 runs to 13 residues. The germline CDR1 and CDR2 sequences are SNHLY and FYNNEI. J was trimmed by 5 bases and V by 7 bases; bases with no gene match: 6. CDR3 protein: CASKTGESYGYTF. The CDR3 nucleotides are TGTGCCAGCAAGACAGGGGAGTCGTATGGCTACACCTTC.

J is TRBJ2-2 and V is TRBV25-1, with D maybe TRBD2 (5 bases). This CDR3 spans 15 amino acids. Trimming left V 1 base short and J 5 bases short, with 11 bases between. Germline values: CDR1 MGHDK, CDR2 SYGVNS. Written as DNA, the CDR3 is TGTGCCAGCAGTGAATTGGGCAGAGGGACCGGGGAGCTGTTTTTT. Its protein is CASSELGRGTGELFF.

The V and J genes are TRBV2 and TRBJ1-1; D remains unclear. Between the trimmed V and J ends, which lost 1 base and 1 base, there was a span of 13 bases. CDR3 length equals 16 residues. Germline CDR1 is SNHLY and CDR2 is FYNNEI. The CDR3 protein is CASSEEFLGRNTEAFF. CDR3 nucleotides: TGTGCCAGCAGTGAAGAGTTTCTGGGGAGGAACACTGAAGCTTTCTTT.

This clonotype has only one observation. The CDR3 loop reads CASRGLGETQYF. CDR3 coding DNA: TGTGCCAGCAGGGGACTCGGGGAGACCCAGTACTTC. This rearrangement joins TRBV2 to TRBJ2-5; D perhaps matches TRBD2 (6 bases). The CDR3 extends over 12 amino acids. V gave up 6 bases and J gave up 5 bases, with 10 bases separating them. Germline-derived CDR1 and CDR2 are SNHLY and FYNNEI.

CDR3 sequence (DNA): TGCAGCGTTAATTCAGATAACACCGGGGAGCTGTTTTTT. Encoded protein: CSVNSDNTGELFF. The chain uses TRBV29-1 and TRBJ2-2, with no clear D. Trimming removed 5 bases from V and 2 bases from J, with 9 bases in between. Per the germline V gene, CDR1 is SQVTM and CDR2 is ANQGSEA. CDR3 size: 13 residues.

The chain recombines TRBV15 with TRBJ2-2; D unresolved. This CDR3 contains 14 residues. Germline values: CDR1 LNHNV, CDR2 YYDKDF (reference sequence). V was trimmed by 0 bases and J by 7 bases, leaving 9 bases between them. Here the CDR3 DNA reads TGTGCCACCAGCAGAGATCGAACGGGCGGGGAGCTGTTTTTT. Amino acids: CATSRDRTGGELFF.

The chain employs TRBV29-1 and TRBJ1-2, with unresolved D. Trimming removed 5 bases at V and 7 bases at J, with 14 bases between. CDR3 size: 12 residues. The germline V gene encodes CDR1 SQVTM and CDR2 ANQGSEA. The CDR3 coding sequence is TGCAGCGTTCAGTTGGCCAGCGGTGGCTACACCTTC. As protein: CSVQLASGGYTF.

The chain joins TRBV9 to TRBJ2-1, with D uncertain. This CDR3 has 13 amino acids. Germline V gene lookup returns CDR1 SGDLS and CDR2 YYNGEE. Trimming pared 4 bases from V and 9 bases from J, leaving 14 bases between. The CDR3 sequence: CASSQALEREQFF. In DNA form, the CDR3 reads TGTGCCAGCAGCCAGGCGTTGGAGCGTGAGCAGTTCTTC.

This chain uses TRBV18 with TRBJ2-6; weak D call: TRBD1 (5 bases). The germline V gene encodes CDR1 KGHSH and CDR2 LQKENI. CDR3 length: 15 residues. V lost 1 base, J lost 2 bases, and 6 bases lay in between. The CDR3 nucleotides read TGTGCCAGCTCACCACAGGGGACTGGGGCCAACGTCCTGACTTTC. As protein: CASSPQGTGANVLTF.

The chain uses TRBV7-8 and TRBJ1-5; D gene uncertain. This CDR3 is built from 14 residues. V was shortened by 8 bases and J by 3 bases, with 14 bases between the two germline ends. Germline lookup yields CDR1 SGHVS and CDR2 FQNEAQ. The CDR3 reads CASSQNTDNQPQHF. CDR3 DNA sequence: TGTGCCAGCTCCCAAAACACTGACAATCAGCCCCAGCATTTT. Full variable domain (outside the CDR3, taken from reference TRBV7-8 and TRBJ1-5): GAGVSQSPRYKVAKRGQDVALRCDPISGHVSLFWYQQALGQGPEFLTYFQNEAQLDKSGLPSDRFFAERPEGSVSTLKIQRTQQEDSAVYLCASSQNTDNQPQHFGDGTRLSIL.